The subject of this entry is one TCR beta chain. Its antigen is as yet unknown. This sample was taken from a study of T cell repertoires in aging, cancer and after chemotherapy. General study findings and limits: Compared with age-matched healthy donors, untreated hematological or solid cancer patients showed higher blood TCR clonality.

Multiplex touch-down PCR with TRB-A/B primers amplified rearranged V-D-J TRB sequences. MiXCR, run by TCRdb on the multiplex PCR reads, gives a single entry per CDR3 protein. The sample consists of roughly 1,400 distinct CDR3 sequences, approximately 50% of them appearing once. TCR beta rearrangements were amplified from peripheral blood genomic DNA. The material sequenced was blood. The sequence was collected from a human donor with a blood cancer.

CDR3 coding DNA: TGCGCCAGCAGCTTGGGACAGGGTGGGCAGCCCCAGCATTTT. As protein: CASSLGQGGQPQHF. The rearrangement joins TRBV5-1 to TRBJ1-5; 7 bases line up with TRBD1. Germline V gene data show CDR1 as SGHRS and CDR2 as YFSETQ. The trim removed 0 bases at V and 7 bases at J, leaving 4 bases unmatched. The CDR3 has 14 residues.